One sample yielded the 27 T cell receptor beta chains listed below, sequenced in a study of T cell repertoires in cytomegalovirus infection. These receptors have no known antigen. Using its own MiXCR run on the reads, TCRdb lists one record per CDR3 protein. The sample holds 230,000 or so distinct CDR3 sequences; about 39% are singletons and the top ten take 59%. Sequenced here: CD8+ T cells from cultured PBMCs, sampled from culture after CMV antigen stimulation. The receptors come from a human donor in good health (CMV status not recorded). Some clones in this sample may be carry-over from other donors' samples.

Note on this clonotype: The junction differs from germline at one of its ends, possibly a read error. This chain uses TRBV9 with TRBJ2-1; 11 bases agree with TRBD2. The CDR3 covers 15 residues. Germline V CDR1 and CDR2: SGDLS, YYNGEE. CDR3 coding DNA: TGTGCCAGCAGCGTCTCTAGCGGGAGGACAAATGCGCAGTTCTTC. Its protein product is CASSVSSGRTNAQFF.

This clonotype was found a few times. A read error may produce the germline difference seen at one junction end. The chain carries TRBV7-8 and TRBJ2-7, with 8 bases identical to TRBD1. There are 11 residues in the CDR3. The germline V gene has CDR1 SGHVS and CDR2 FQNEAQ. CDR3 sequence reads: CASSLGTGKNF. DNA of the CDR3: TGTGCCAGCAGCTTGGGGACAGGAAAAAACTTC.

The rearrangement uses TRBV7-8 and TRBJ2-7; tentatively, D is TRBD1 (6 bases). Germline V gene data show CDR1 as SGHVS and CDR2 as FQNEAQ. The CDR3 is 14 amino acids. CDR3 bases: TGTGTTAGCAGCTGGGACACCCCTGGCGTCGAGCAGTACTTC. Translating gives CVSSWDTPGVEQYF.

The V call is TRBV5-6, the J call TRBJ1-2, with 9 positions matching TRBD1. The germline CDR1 and CDR2 sequences are SGHDT and YYEEEE. CDR3 length: 15 residues. V lost 1 base and J lost 6; bases outside the gene matches: 7. The CDR3 nucleotides are TGTGCCAGCAGCTTGAGGACAGGGGAAGTGAATGGCTACACCTTC. Its protein is CASSLRTGEVNGYTF.

This clonotype was picked up a small number of times. The chain carries TRBV11-2 and TRBJ2-1, with 7 bases fitting TRBD1. The germline CDR1 and CDR2 sequences are SGHAT and FQNNGV. Losses at the gene ends were 5 bases for V and 3 bases for J; bases not matched to a gene: 13. The CDR3 contains 17 residues. CDR3 region: CASSPGTALGGYNEQFF. CDR3 bases: TGTGCCAGCAGCCCGGGGACAGCCCTAGGTGGCTACAATGAGCAGTTCTTC.

This clonotype was seen more than once but under ten times. This chain uses TRBV5-6 with TRBJ2-5; D remains unclear. From germline, CDR1 is SGHDT and CDR2 YYEEEE. Trimming removed 0 bases from V and 4 bases from J, with 16 bases in between. This CDR3 comprises 16 residues. The CDR3 here is CASSLVRAPRRETQYF. The CDR3 coding sequence is TGTGCCAGCAGCTTGGTTAGGGCCCCACGCCGAGAGACCCAGTACTTC.

J is TRBJ2-1 and V is TRBV2, with 7 bases aligning to TRBD1. The CDR3 has 17 residues. Germline V gene sequence: CDR1 SNHLY, CDR2 FYNNEI. Trimming cost V 5 bases and J 0 bases; bases outside gene matches: 10. CDR3 nucleotide sequence: TGTGCCAGCAGTAACCCCCGGGACAGCAACTCCTACAATGAGCAGTTCTTC. Translating gives CASSNPRDSNSYNEQFF.

Many counts were recorded for this clonotype. V and J are TRBV11-2 and TRBJ2-1; no clear D. Germline CDR1 reads SGHAT; CDR2 reads FQNNGV. This CDR3 region has 15 residues. Trimming shortened V by 5 bases and J by 2 bases, and 13 bases separated the two germline ends. CDR3 bases: TGTGCCAGCAGCCCGCTGGGTGGGGCCTACAATGAGCAGTTCTTC. This translates into CASSPLGGAYNEQFF.

This clonotype was recorded a few times. The J gene is TRBJ1-4, the V gene TRBV7-6; D not resolved. Trimming pared 4 bases from V and 4 bases from J, leaving 10 bases between. CDR1 and CDR2 from the germline V gene are SGHVS and FNYEAQ. This CDR3 region has 14 residues. The CDR3, as DNA: TGTGCCAGCAGCTGGAACCAAGATAATGAAAAACTGTTTTTT. Protein sequence: CASSWNQDNEKLFF.

The rearrangement uses TRBV7-3 and TRBJ2-1; TRBD1 might be the D (5 bases). Germline CDR1 SGHTA, CDR2 FQGTGA. The length of the CDR3 is 15 residues. V was pared by 4 bases and J by 6 bases, with 16 bases between. The CDR3 spells CASSSRVELVNEQFF. CDR3 DNA sequence: TGTGCCAGCAGCTCCAGGGTCGAGTTGGTCAATGAGCAGTTCTTC.

In DNA form, the CDR3 reads TGTGCCAGCAGTTTAAGGACAGGGGAATACAATGAGCAGTTCTTC. This encodes CASSLRTGEYNEQFF. The rearrangement links TRBV27 to TRBJ2-1; the match to TRBD1 covers 9 bases. Trimming took 2 bases from V and 4 from J; bases not matched to a gene: 3. This CDR3 is built from 15 residues. CDR1 is MNHEY, CDR2 SMNVEV, per germline (reference sequence).

Ten or more counts support this clonotype. This chain connects TRBV7-9 to TRBJ2-7, with 7 bases that match TRBD1. The CDR3 is 14 amino acids. The ends lost 5 bases at V and 3 bases at J; junction bases unmatched: 7. CDR1 and CDR2 (germline): SEHNR, FQNEAQ (reference sequence). CDR3 bases: TGTGCCAGCAGCCTGGACCAGGGGGTCTACGAGCAGTACTTC. It codes for CASSLDQGVYEQYF.

This clonotype was seen once. Compared with germline, one end of the junction differs, possibly owing to a read error. The gene calls are TRBV7-4 and TRBJ2-1; D unclear. From germline, CDR1 is SGHVT and CDR2 SQSDAQ. CDR3 length: 16 residues. CDR3 in amino acids: CASSLIWVSSYNDQFF. CDR3 sequence (DNA): TGTGCAAGCAGCTTAATCTGGGTCAGCTCCTACAATGATCAGTTCTTC.

The chain carries TRBV27 and TRBJ2-1; 7 bases map to TRBD1. The V gene end was trimmed by 6 bases and the J gene end by 3 bases; junction bases not matched to a gene: 5. CDR3 length: 14 amino acids. CDR1 MNHEY and CDR2 SMNVEV come from the germline V gene (reference sequence). CDR3: CASRTGSYYNEQFF. The DNA for the CDR3 is TGTGCCAGCAGGACAGGGTCTTACTACAATGAGCAGTTCTTC.

This clonotype was seen a few times. The V call is TRBV7-3, the J call TRBJ2-3, with a tentative D call TRBD2 (5 bases). V gave up 4 bases and J gave up 1 base, with 9 bases separating them. CDR3 length: 14 residues. The germline V gene encodes CDR1 SGHTA and CDR2 FQGTGA. In DNA form, the CDR3 reads TGTGCCAGCAGCTCGGGGATCGGCACAGATACGCAGTATTTT. Protein product: CASSSGIGTDTQYF.

V gene TRBV7-3 combines with J gene TRBJ2-1; 9 positions match TRBD2. V shed 4 bases and J 6 bases; nucleotides not matched to a gene: 7. Germline lookup yields CDR1 SGHTA and CDR2 FQGTGA. The CDR3 consists of 15 residues. The CDR3 region is CASSSSGRRGNEQFF. CDR3 DNA: TGTGCCAGCAGCTCGAGCGGGAGGAGGGGCAATGAGCAGTTCTTC.

The V gene is TRBV7-6, the J gene TRBJ1-1, with D tentatively TRBD1 (5 bases). With 5 bases removed from V and 1 base from J, the gap between germline ends came to 20 bases. The CDR3 covers 17 residues. Germline-derived CDR1 and CDR2 are SGHVS and FNYEAQ. CDR3 sequence: CASSLLALGATNTEAFF. In DNA, the CDR3 is TGTGCCAGCAGCCTGTTGGCCCTTGGGGCTACGAACACTGAAGCTTTCTTT.

The gene calls are TRBV27 and TRBJ1-2; D unclear. Trimming left V 4 bases short and J 6 bases short, with 12 bases between. The CDR3 runs 13 residues. Germline CDR1 and CDR2: MNHEY and SMNVEV (reference sequence). In DNA, the CDR3 is TGTGCCAGCAGTTCAGGAGGGTGGAATGGCTACACCTTC. This gives the protein CASSSGGWNGYTF.

The chain has TRBV6-1 and TRBJ2-1, with 7 bases matching TRBD2. Unmatched junction bases numbered 5, after V lost 7 bases and J lost 2 bases. The CDR3 totals 14 residues. CDR1 and CDR2 from the germline V gene are MNHNS and SASEGT. The CDR3 spells CASKASGTYNEQFF. In nucleotides, the CDR3 is TGTGCCAGCAAAGCTAGCGGAACCTACAATGAGCAGTTCTTC.

The V gene is TRBV11-1, the J gene TRBJ2-1, with 12 positions matching TRBD2. The CDR3 length is 17 residues. V trimming: 5 bases; J trimming: 5 bases; junction bases outside the gene matches: 10. Looked up from germline, CDR1 is SGHAT and CDR2 is FQDESV (reference sequence). The CDR3 is CASSPEGLAGGNNEQFF. CDR3 nucleotides: TGTGCCAGCAGCCCTGAGGGGCTAGCGGGGGGGAACAATGAGCAGTTCTTC.

This clonotype occurred once. CDR3 coding DNA: TGTGCCAGCAGTTCCCGACAGGCCTTAGAATGGTCAGCCCATACAGATACGCAGTATTTT. Translating gives CASSSRQALEWSAHTDTQYF. The rearrangement joins TRBV28 to TRBJ2-3, with D tentatively TRBD1 (6 bases). Trimming pared 4 bases from V and 3 bases from J, leaving 29 bases between. The CDR3 runs to 20 residues. The germline V gene encodes CDR1 MDHEN and CDR2 SYDVKM.

This clonotype was counted between two and nine times. The rearrangement links TRBV14 to TRBJ2-2, with TRBD2 identical over 7 bases. Trimming took 5 bases from V and 6 from J; bases not matched to a gene: 3. From germline, CDR1 is SGHDN and CDR2 FVKESK. This CDR3 is built from 13 residues. The DNA for the CDR3 is TGTGCCAGCAGCATGACTAGCCCCGGGGAGCTGTTTTTT. Protein sequence: CASSMTSPGELFF.

This clonotype was detected a few times. The V gene is TRBV2, the J gene TRBJ1-1; D not resolved. CDR1 SNHLY and CDR2 FYNNEI come from the germline V gene. With 8 bases removed from V and 4 bases from J, the gap between germline ends came to 11 bases. The CDR3 runs to 12 residues. The chain's CDR3 is CASYGEGTEAFF. The CDR3 DNA follows: TGTGCCAGCTACGGTGAGGGCACTGAAGCTTTCTTT.

The chain has TRBV12-3 or TRBV12-4 and TRBJ2-3; D possibly matches TRBD1 or TRBD2 (5 bases each). The CDR3 covers 13 residues. The V and J ends lost 4 bases and 7 bases respectively, with 12 bases between them. The CDR3 nucleotides are TGTGCCAGCAGTTCCGGGACCACGTATACGCAGTATTTT. It yields the protein CASSSGTTYTQYF.

This clonotype has at least ten counts. V is TRBV7-9 and J is TRBJ2-3; D ambiguous. The V end lost 3 bases, the J end lost 0 bases, and 1 base lay between the germline ends. This CDR3 has 12 residues. Germline V gene lookup returns CDR1 SEHNR and CDR2 FQNEAQ (reference sequence). The CDR3 DNA reads as TGTGCCAGCAGCTTGAGCACAGATACGCAGTATTTT. This translates into CASSLSTDTQYF.

The chain couples TRBV5-1 to TRBJ2-1, with 9 bases fitting TRBD1. V shed 0 bases and J 8 bases; nucleotides not matched to a gene: 6. This CDR3 is built from 15 residues. Germline V lookup: CDR1 SGHRS, CDR2 YFSETQ. DNA of the CDR3: TGCGCCAGCAGCTTGGGGGGGACAGGGTTAGATGAGCAGTTCTTC. It yields the protein CASSLGGTGLDEQFF.

Concerning this clonotype itself: The junction differs from germline at one of its ends, possibly a read error. V and J are TRBV7-8 and TRBJ1-4; D perhaps matches TRBD1 (5 bases). Looked up from germline, CDR1 is SGHVS and CDR2 is FQNEAQ. CDR3 length: 17 amino acids. The CDR3 DNA sequence: TGTGCCAGAAGCTCGTCCCGGGACGGTGCAAATAATGAAAAACTGTTTTTT. It is translated as CARSSSRDGANNEKLFF.